What follows are 18 T cell receptor beta chains derived from one specimen sequenced in a study of CD8 T cells in ankylosing spondylitis. TCRdb processed the 5' RACE reads anew with MiXCR; each CDR3 protein has one entry. Of about 250,000 distinct CDR3 sequences listed, roughly 25% are singletons. Sequencing used blood, either unsorted or a sorted T cell fraction (not recorded which). These receptor sequences come from a male donor with ankylosing spondylitis or in good health (not recorded which).

This clonotype showed up just a few times. The rearrangement uses TRBV20-1 and TRBJ1-2; D is ambiguous. V was cut by 0 bases and J by 2 bases, with 16 bases left in between. Germline CDR1 reads DFQATT; CDR2 reads SNEGSKA (reference sequence). The CDR3 extends over 16 amino acids. CDR3 coding DNA: TGCAGTGCTAGAGATTCAGGACCTTGGGGAAACTATGGCTACACCTTC. It is translated as CSARDSGPWGNYGYTF.

This clonotype was counted at least ten times. The chain uses TRBV20-1 and TRBJ2-7; D is perhaps TRBD2 (6 bases). Germline CDR1 is DFQATT and CDR2 is SNEGSKA (reference sequence). V lost 3 bases, J lost 1 base, and 13 bases lay in between. This CDR3 has 14 amino acids. The CDR3 reads CSASSGLVSYEQYF. The CDR3 coding sequence is TGCAGTGCTAGTTCGGGACTGGTATCCTACGAGCAGTACTTC.

There are many counts of this clonotype. The J gene is TRBJ2-1, the V gene TRBV20-1; D perhaps matches TRBD1 (5 bases). The CDR3 is 11 residues long. Per the germline V gene, CDR1 is DFQATT and CDR2 is SNEGSKA (reference sequence). Trimming shortened V by 5 bases and J by 8 bases, and 10 bases separated the two germline ends. CDR3 residues: CSAYRPDEQFF. The CDR3 DNA sequence: TGCAGTGCTTACAGGCCTGATGAGCAGTTCTTC.

This clonotype was observed a handful of times. Here the CDR3 DNA reads TGTGCCAGCAGCGCGAGACACACCGGGGAGCTGTTTTTT. Protein sequence: CASSARHTGELFF. J is TRBJ2-2 and V is TRBV9; D unresolved. The CDR3 consists of 13 residues. Per germline, CDR1 SGDLS and CDR2 YYNGEE. Trimming pared 3 bases from V and 3 bases from J, leaving 6 bases between.

The chain combines TRBV6-5 with TRBJ2-5; D not certain. This CDR3 spans 13 amino acids. Trimming removed 4 bases from V and 1 base from J, with 7 bases in between. The germline V gene has CDR1 MNHEY and CDR2 SVGAGI. The CDR3 sequence: CASSSGFQETQYF. The CDR3 bases are TGTGCCAGCAGTTCCGGGTTCCAAGAGACCCAGTACTTC.

Ten or more counts support this clonotype. The chain employs TRBV12-3 or TRBV12-4 and TRBJ2-7; D gene unclear. The CDR3 contains 13 residues. V gave up 8 bases and J gave up 6 bases, with 17 bases separating them. The CDR3 DNA reads TGTGCCAGCTCCTTCTCTCGGGTTAGCGAGCAGTACTTC. Translating it yields CASSFSRVSEQYF.

This clonotype was found many times. The V and J genes are TRBV20-1 and TRBJ2-1; D not resolved. This CDR3 comprises 13 residues. The ends were cut back, 7 bases at V and 0 bases at J, with 10 bases in the middle. The germline V gene has CDR1 DFQATT and CDR2 SNEGSKA (reference sequence). This CDR3 is CSGYGSSYNEQFF. CDR3 nucleotides: TGCAGTGGGTACGGAAGCTCCTACAATGAGCAGTTCTTC.

Many counts were recorded for this clonotype. The rearrangement joins TRBV29-1 to TRBJ2-3; 7 bases fit TRBD1. The CDR3 covers 12 residues. The trim removed 4 bases at V and 3 bases at J, leaving 1 base unmatched. In germline, CDR1 is SQVTM, CDR2 ANQGSEA. CDR3 sequence reads: CSVATGTDTQYF. The CDR3 nucleotides read TGCAGCGTTGCGACAGGGACAGATACGCAGTATTTT.

This clonotype appeared many times. This sequence joins TRBV7-9 and TRBJ2-3; 10 bases are shared with TRBD1. CDR1 SEHNR and CDR2 FQNEAQ come from the germline V gene (reference sequence). The CDR3 is 15 amino acids. Trimming cost V 4 bases and J 8 bases; bases outside gene matches: 9. The CDR3 here is CASSSYRDRGGTQYF. CDR3 nucleotide sequence: TGTGCCAGCAGCTCTTACCGGGACAGGGGAGGTACGCAGTATTTT.

This clonotype occurred many times. The chain employs TRBV24-1 and TRBJ2-2; D remains ambiguous. Germline CDR1 KGHDR, CDR2 SFDVKD. Trimming took 3 bases from V and 5 from J, leaving 12 bases between them. The CDR3 is 15 residues long. The DNA for the CDR3 is TGTGCCACCAGTGATCTAAACATGGCAACCGGGGAGCTGTTTTTT. It is translated as CATSDLNMATGELFF.

This clonotype was counted many times. V and J are TRBV20-1 and TRBJ2-3; D possibly corresponds to TRBD2 (6 bases). Germline V gene sequence: CDR1 DFQATT, CDR2 SNEGSKA (reference sequence). V was cut by 3 bases and J by 2 bases, with 15 bases left in between. The CDR3 spans 15 residues. The CDR3 DNA sequence: TGCAGTGCTAGGATTACGGGACTTCTCACAGATACGCAGTATTTT. Amino acids: CSARITGLLTDTQYF.

The rearrangement joins TRBV12-3 or TRBV12-4 to TRBJ2-1; 14 nucleotides align to TRBD2. The CDR3 length is 16 residues. V lost 1 base to trimming and J lost 8 bases; unmatched junction nucleotides: 4. This chain's CDR3 is CASSLVTSGGAHEQFF. CDR3 nucleotides: TGTGCCAGCAGTTTAGTGACTAGCGGGGGGGCTCATGAGCAGTTCTTC.

The chain is built from TRBV10-1 and TRBJ2-3, with 8 positions matching TRBD1. The CDR3 totals 15 residues. J lost 4 bases, V lost 6 bases, and 9 bases had no gene match. From germline, CDR1 is WNHNN and CDR2 SYGVQD (reference sequence). The CDR3 DNA reads as TGCGCCAGCAGGGACAGGGAAGAGGCCGCAGATACGCAGTATTTT. Amino acids: CASRDREEAADTQYF.

J is TRBJ1-1 and V is TRBV29-1, with a tentative D call TRBD1 (5 bases). CDR3 length: 12 amino acids. Germline V gene data show CDR1 as SQVTM and CDR2 as ANQGSEA. V lost 4 bases and J lost 10, with 16 bases in between. CDR3 nucleotide sequence: TGCAGCGTTGCTCCGGGGGAGTCCGTAGCTTTCTTT. Translation: CSVAPGESVAFF.

The V call is TRBV9, the J call TRBJ2-2; unclear D gene. From germline, CDR1 is SGDLS and CDR2 YYNGEE. This CDR3 spans 16 amino acids. The ends were cut back, 4 bases at V and 6 bases at J, with 19 bases in the middle. CDR3 amino acids: CASSPGPTRRSGELFF. The CDR3 nucleotides read TGTGCCAGCAGCCCTGGCCCTACCCGGCGGTCCGGGGAGCTGTTTTTT.

Only a few counts were recorded for this clonotype. The V gene is TRBV7-3, the J gene TRBJ2-5, with TRBD2 identical over 8 bases. Unmatched junction bases numbered 6, after V lost 4 bases and J lost 5 bases. The CDR3 extends over 14 amino acids. Germline loops: CDR1 SGHTA, CDR2 FQGTGA. For the CDR3, the DNA is TGTGCCAGCAGCTCGGGACTAGTCGGGGAGACCCAGTACTTC. Translated: CASSSGLVGETQYF. The full variable domain, with the rest looked up from reference TRBV7-3 and TRBJ2-5, is GAGVSQTPSNKVTEKGKYVELRCDPISGHTALYWYRQSLGQGPEFLIYFQGTGAADDSGLPNDRFFAVRPEGSVSTLKIQRTERGDSAVYLCASSSGLVGETQYFGPGTRLLVL.

This clonotype was counted many times. The gene calls are TRBV6-5 and TRBJ1-1; D may be TRBD1 (5 bases). The germline V gene has CDR1 MNHEY and CDR2 SVGAGI. Trimming took off 0 bases at V and 6 bases at J, with 11 bases between the two ends. The CDR3 runs to 14 residues. CDR3 DNA: TGTGCCAGCAGTTACTCGGACACACCATCTGAAGCTTTCTTT. Translated: CASSYSDTPSEAFF.

This clonotype has at least ten counts. The rearrangement links TRBV5-1 to TRBJ2-1; no firm D call. The V gene lost 2 bases and the J gene lost 2 bases, with 5 bases spanning the gap. The CDR3 is 13 residues long. CDR1 is SGHRS and CDR2 is YFSETQ in the germline V gene. The CDR3 DNA sequence: TGCGCCAGCAGCTTTGGCCCCTACAATGAGCAGTTCTTC. It encodes CASSFGPYNEQFF.